The following is a T cell receptor beta chain sequence with its context. Its antigen is currently not known. Per-base quality was not reported, and no clone a single base away is much larger than it. The data originate from a study of blood T cell repertoires in COVID-19 (dated by TCRdb to about 2020). The study in broad terms: Samples covering the acute and convalescent phases of COVID-19 were provided by collaborators in the United States, Italy and Spain. The repertoires were made available in a free public database intended to serve as a resource for research on the immune response to SARS-CoV-2. The prospective study material was composed of cDNA or gDNA derived from T cells, B-cell-depleted T cells, or PBMCs. HLA class I and class II types, where available, came from metadata supplied by the sample provider rather than from assay-based typing. Deeply sampled blood TCRbeta repertoires from subjects exposed to, actively infected with, or recovered from COVID-19 were included in the dataset. Nearly every sample came with metadata listing a de-identified subject ID, COVID-19 status, age in years and sex. The samples were drawn from two sources: the first 160 participants of the ongoing ImmuneRACE study, and 1,254 subjects contributed by 6 global collaborators. Findings and caveats that apply to the study as a whole: The amount of clinical and demographic metadata varied by source and participant and was provided uncurated.

TCRbeta CDR3 regions were amplified from genomic DNA using the immunoSEQ Assay, a bias-controlled multiplex PCR. In the authors' own workflow: Within the assay, amplification of reference gene primers was used to estimate how many nucleated cells each sample contained. Sequence reads were collapsed and filtered to measure the absolute abundance of every unique TCRbeta CDR3 rearrangement. For each sample, productive Simpson clonality was calculated as the square root of Simpson's diversity index across productive rearrangements. The table was pulled from immuneACCESS by TCRdb, which kept in-frame rearrangements only. Such tables lose some clones; where checked, under half of the loss comes from unresolved V genes, and the rest has no known cause. V and J calls and clone size are copied from that table; D and trimming were computed from the DNA. The sample table shows 120,000 to 150,000 clones, and roughly 82% are seen once. 4.8% of the sample rests with the top ten.

Collaborating institutions collected whole blood in K2EDTA tubes following their own protocols. For TCRbeta analysis, collaborators shipped samples in one of three forms: frozen whole blood, isolated PBMCs, or DNA extracted from either of those sample types. V and J lose 0 bases and 3 bases, and a span of 18 bases separates them. CDR1 and CDR2 are read off the germline V gene as SGDLS and YYNGEE. Reading from cysteine to phenylalanine, the CDR3 counts 17 amino acids. Only the CDR3 DNA stays, 51 bases, in frame from base 1. The sequenced sample consisted of peripheral blood. The receptor's source is a human donor in a cohort sampled during active COVID-19. In this chain, TRBV9 is recombined with TRBJ1-2; the D gene cannot be named for sure. The DNA reads as follows: TGTGCCAGCAGCGTAGAAATTTCGGGGTTCGGGGACTATGGCTACACCTTC. Translated, it gives CASSVEISGFGDYGYTF.